The text below deals with one TCR beta chain. This entry comes from a study of cytomegalovirus exposure and HLA in healthy donors. PCR primers comprised 60 Vbeta and 13 Jbeta primers. Here immunoSEQ multiplex PCR was the method, and the copy in TCRdb shows in-frame clones only, minus some. The sample includes 110,000 or so clones, about 70% of them seen just once. V lost 10 bases to trimming and J lost 6 bases, with 13 bases between them. The CDR3 is 12 amino acids. Germline V gene data show CDR1 as MDHEN and CDR2 as SYDVKM. The chain is built from TRBV28 and TRBJ2-1, with TRBD1 as a possible D gene (6 bases). The TCR was taken from a human donor in good health. Sequencing was carried out using PBMCs. The CDR3 spells CAIRGTLNEQFF. CDR3 nucleotide sequence: TGTGCCATCCGAGGGACACTCAATGAGCAGTTCTTC.